This TCR beta chain was obtained from a study of OX40 agonist ivuxolimab in advanced cancers. In the study overall: Ivuxolimab, which targeted the costimulatory receptor OX40 (CD134), was an agonistic, fully human IgG2 monoclonal antibody. Among the roughly 52 dose-escalation patients, about 19 had hepatocellular carcinoma, approximately 15 melanoma, 9 renal cell carcinoma and 9 head and neck cancer. The dose-escalation cohort was around 84% male with a mean age of around 64 years, ranging from roughly 23 to 80. The monotherapy dose-escalation portion (N ≈ 57 patients) of the phase I ivuxolimab trial is reported in the paper. The purpose of peripheral TCRbeta sequencing was to test whether ivuxolimab changed TCR sequence diversity and led to clonal T-cell expansion. Patients were allowed to have had prior anti-PD-1, anti-PD-L1 or anti-CTLA-4 therapy, and approximately 43% of the dose-escalation patients had previously received checkpoint inhibitors. Partial responses occurred in three dose-escalation patients: two with cutaneous melanoma and one with hepatocellular carcinoma. Intravenous ivuxolimab was administered to patients every 2 weeks at six dose levels: 0.01, 0.1, 0.3, 1.5, 3 and 10 mg/kg.

Patients with autoimmune disease history or receiving systemic immunosuppression were excluded from the trial. Peripheral blood for TCR sequencing was collected from all dose cohorts at baseline, on cycle 4 day 1, and on cycle 7 day 1. Samples were obtained from an open-label, multicenter, first-in-human phase I dose-escalation trial of ivuxolimab. The trial enrolled adults with locally advanced or metastatic head and neck squamous cell, hepatocellular, melanoma or renal cell carcinoma. CD4+ and CD8+ T cells were sorted separately from peripheral blood before TCR sequencing. The cysteine opens and the phenylalanine closes a CDR3 of 14 amino acids. Solely the CDR3 DNA is kept, with 42 bases framed from the first base. V is shortened by 7 bases, J by 8 bases, and the region joining them spans 15 bases. CDR1 is given as MNHEY and CDR2 as SVGAGI, both from the germline V gene. About this clone: Its antigen has not been determined. Per-base quality was not reported, and no clone a single base away is much larger than it.

The study at large found these results: In the 0.1-3.0 mg/kg groups, partial responders were among the patients with the lowest normalized peripheral clonal expansion, particularly in CD8+ T cells. Low levels of normalized T-cell clonal expansion were also seen in some patients who did not respond. Antigen specificity was not determined for the clonally expanded peripheral T cells. At doses from 0.1 to 3.0 mg/kg, clonal expansion was seen in both CD4+ and CD8+ blood T cells between baseline and week 6. After ivuxolimab, expanded clones were on average more numerous among CD8+ T cells than among CD4+ T cells.

For sequencing of the TCRbeta CDR3 region, genomic DNA was extracted from the sorted cells. The immunoSEQ Assay was used to sequence the TCRbeta CDR3 regions. What TCRdb holds here is the immuneACCESS table cut down to in-frame rearrangements. Part of the clones is not present; checked against another copy, under half of the missing clones reflect an unresolved V gene, and the others are unexplained. Across this sample there are over 60,000 clones, with over 75% seen only once. Under 1% of the sample is in the top ten clones. The source of this sequence is an adult with an advanced solid tumor such as melanoma, head and neck, liver or kidney cancer. The rearrangement combines TRBV6-5 with TRBJ1-6, with a weak D call of TRBD1 (5 bases match). Sequencing was performed on CD4+ or CD8+ T cells sorted from blood, taken in a trial of the OX40 agonist ivuxolimab. CDR3 sequence: CASIPTWGDSPLHF. Here is the DNA: TGTGCCAGCATCCCTACTTGGGGGGATTCACCCCTCCACTTT.